Shown below are 18 T cell receptor beta chains from a single sample sequenced in a study of blood T cell repertoires in COVID-19. Some clones are missing from TCRdb's copy, which holds only in-frame ones; the method was immunoSEQ multiplex PCR. Counted here are around 150,000 clones, roughly four fifths occurring once; the ten biggest clones make up 8% to 13%. What was sequenced was PBMCs or T cells enriched from blood (not recorded which). Every receptor here comes from a man over 45 who had recovered from COVID-19.

V is TRBV7-6 and J is TRBJ2-1; D may be TRBD2 (6 bases). The germline V gene has CDR1 SGHVS and CDR2 FNYEAQ. V lost 4 bases and J 9 bases, leaving 19 bases between the germline ends. The CDR3 length is 15 residues. In nucleotides, the CDR3 is TGTGCCAGCAGCTCTCCCCGTGGACTATACGCTGAGCAGTTCTTC. Amino acids: CASSSPRGLYAEQFF. The entire variable domain, with the rest obtained from reference TRBV7-6 and TRBJ2-1, is as follows: GAGVSQSPRYKVTKRGQDVALRCDPISGHVSLYWYRQALGQGPEFLTYFNYEAQQDKSGLPNDRFSAERPEGSISTLTIQRTEQRDSAMYRCASSSPRGLYAEQFFGPGTRLTVL.

This clone was counted only a few times. This chain connects TRBV28 to TRBJ1-5; 7 bases fit TRBD1. J was trimmed by 0 bases and V by 5 bases; bases with no gene match: 7. From germline, CDR1 is MDHEN and CDR2 SYDVKM. The CDR3 extends over 16 amino acids. The DNA for the CDR3 is TGTGCCAGCAGTCTCCGACAGGGTAATAGCAATCAGCCCCAGCATTTT. This gives the protein CASSLRQGNSNQPQHF.

This clone has only one observation. This chain uses TRBV27 with TRBJ2-7, with 7 bases that match TRBD1. Trimming cost V 5 bases and J 3 bases; bases outside gene matches: 4. This CDR3 has 13 residues. The germline V gene encodes CDR1 MNHEY and CDR2 SMNVEV (reference sequence). The CDR3 sequence: CASSQTGVYEQYF. The DNA for the CDR3 is TGTGCCAGCAGTCAAACAGGGGTCTACGAGCAGTACTTC.

The CDR3 loop reads CASRLGTGITGELFF. In DNA, the CDR3 is TGCGCCAGCAGGCTCGGGACAGGGATTACCGGGGAGCTGTTTTTT. The chain is built from TRBV5-1 and TRBJ2-2; 9 nucleotides agree with TRBD1. This CDR3 has 15 residues. The J segment lost 5 bases and the V segment lost 5 bases, leaving 7 bases of the junction unmatched. Germline V gene lookup returns CDR1 SGHRS and CDR2 YFSETQ.

This clone was recorded many times. The chain has TRBV21-1 and TRBJ2-1; TRBD1 is the table's D call, not checked against the DNA. TRBV21-1 is recorded as a pseudogene. The CDR3 runs 14 residues. CDR3 amino acids: CASSADRVLNEQFF. The DNA for the CDR3 is TGTGCCAGCAGCGCAGACAGGGTACTCAATGAGCAGTTCTTC.

The rearrangement uses TRBV3-1 (or the pseudogene TRBV3-2) and TRBJ2-1; D call uncertain. CDR1 is LGHDT and CDR2 is YNNKEL in the germline V gene (reference sequence). V was clipped by 0 bases and J by 10 bases, with 16 bases between them. The CDR3 length is 15 residues. This CDR3 reads CASSQDLVSSREQFF. Written as DNA, the CDR3 is TGTGCCAGCAGCCAAGACCTAGTCTCCTCACGGGAGCAGTTCTTC.

The chain couples TRBV20-1 to TRBJ2-7; tentative D call: TRBD2 (6 bases). Germline V gene data show CDR1 as DFQATT and CDR2 as SNEGSKA (reference sequence). The V gene lost 3 bases and the J gene lost 6 bases, with 18 bases spanning the gap. This CDR3 comprises 14 residues. CDR3 nucleotides: TGCAGTGCTAGTCCCATTGGGAGGAAAGGCGAGCAGTACTTC. Protein product: CSASPIGRKGEQYF.

The V and J genes are TRBV7-2 and TRBJ2-3; D is possibly TRBD2 (6 bases). V was trimmed by 6 bases and J by 0 bases, leaving 13 bases between them. Germline V gene sequence: CDR1 SGHTA, CDR2 FQGNSA. The CDR3 consists of 15 residues. The CDR3 protein is CASRLSGPSTDTQYF. CDR3 nucleotides: TGTGCCAGCAGACTTAGCGGACCTAGCACAGATACGCAGTATTTT.

CDR3 nucleotides: TGCAGCGCCGGGACAGGGGGCCAAGAGACCCAGTACTTC. Translating gives CSAGTGGQETQYF. The chain uses TRBV29-1 and TRBJ2-5; 11 bases agree with TRBD1. V was clipped by 7 bases and J by 1 base; unmatched bases: 2. The CDR3 length is 13 residues. The germline V gene has CDR1 SQVTM and CDR2 ANQGSEA.

This chain links TRBV27 with TRBJ2-5, with 12 bases identical to TRBD1. The CDR3 covers 15 residues. V gave up 5 bases and J gave up 5 bases; unmatched junction bases: 6. CDR1 MNHEY and CDR2 SMNVEV come from the germline V gene (reference sequence). The CDR3 sequence: CASSHRDRGLETQYF. The CDR3, as DNA: TGTGCCAGCAGTCACCGGGACAGGGGGCTGGAGACCCAGTACTTC.

This chain joins TRBV5-8 and TRBJ2-3; 9 bases map to TRBD1. The CDR3 is 16 residues long. Germline V gene lookup returns CDR1 SGHTS and CDR2 YDEGEE. Germline trimming cut 4 bases from V and 4 bases from J; bases unmatched to any gene: 10. The CDR3 sequence is CASSRRRDRAADTQYF. In DNA, the CDR3 is TGTGCCAGCAGCCGCAGGCGGGACAGGGCCGCAGATACGCAGTATTTT. Supplemented by reference TRBV5-8 and TRBJ2-3, the full variable domain reads EAGVTQSPTHLIKTRGQQATLRCSPISGHTSVYWYQQALGLGLQFLLWYDEGEERNRGNFPPRFSGRQFPNYSSELNVNALELEDSALYLCASSRRRDRAADTQYFGPGTRLTVL.

The gene calls are TRBV10-3 and TRBJ2-6, with D maybe TRBD1 (6 bases). Germline V gene sequence: CDR1 ENHRY, CDR2 SYGVKD. V was clipped by 6 bases and J by 0 bases, with 15 bases between them. This CDR3 is 17 amino acids long. The CDR3 protein is CAISPRDIGSGANVLTF. The CDR3, as DNA: TGTGCCATCAGCCCCCGGGACATCGGCTCTGGGGCCAACGTCCTGACTTTC.

The chain combines TRBV27 with TRBJ2-1; 9 positions agree with TRBD2. This CDR3 has 12 residues. The V gene's germline CDR1 is MNHEY and CDR2 SMNVEV (reference sequence). V shed 4 bases and J 9 bases; nucleotides not matched to a gene: 1. In DNA form, the CDR3 reads TGTGCCAGCAGTTCTAGCGGGGTTGAGCAGTTCTTC. Translating gives CASSSSGVEQFF.

V gene TRBV5-6 combines with J gene TRBJ1-1; TRBD1 is a possible D gene (6 bases). The V end was cut by 4 bases, the J end by 2 bases, with 15 bases between. Germline assignment: CDR1 SGHDT and CDR2 YYEEEE. The CDR3 contains 15 residues. The DNA for the CDR3 is TGTGCCAGCAGCCCCGTTGGACAGAAAAACACTGAAGCTTTCTTT. Its translation: CASSPVGQKNTEAFF.

J is TRBJ2-3 and V is TRBV7-9, with 10 bases identical to TRBD2. The CDR3 extends over 15 amino acids. Trimming took 4 bases from V and 4 from J; bases not matched to a gene: 5. Germline-derived CDR1 and CDR2 are SEHNR and FQNEAQ (reference sequence). CDR3 in DNA: TGTGCCAGCAGCTCTAGCGGGGGTCGGTCAGATACGCAGTATTTT. Its protein is CASSSSGGRSDTQYF.

This clone has only one observation. The final CDR3 position lacks the conserved phenylalanine or tryptophan, pointing to a likely read error. Because the CDR3's place on the DNA is in doubt, the DNA is left out and the CDR3 is given as listed by TCRdb. CDR3 in amino acids: CASSYSNRGWV. The V call is TRBV6-5, the J call TRBJ1-4. A total of 11 residues make up the CDR3, ends included. CDR1 and CDR2 (germline): MNHEY, SVGAGI.

The V and J genes are TRBV28 and TRBJ1-4, with D tentatively TRBD1 (6 bases). Germline CDR1 reads MDHEN; CDR2 reads SYDVKM. The CDR3 totals 15 residues. The V and J ends lost 6 bases and 4 bases respectively, with 15 bases between them. CDR3 sequence reads: CASSSPGHGNEKLFF. The CDR3 DNA reads TGTGCCAGCAGCTCCCCGGGACATGGTAATGAAAAACTGTTTTTT.

This clone was observed a few times. The chain joins TRBV29-1 to TRBJ1-5; perhaps TRBD1 as D (6 bases). The CDR3 length is 12 residues. Between the trimmed V and J ends, which lost 4 bases and 11 bases, there was a span of 15 bases. Germline assignment: CDR1 SQVTM and CDR2 ANQGSEA. The CDR3 nucleotides are TGCAGCGTTGTCGACCTTAGGGGGTCCCAGCATTTT. Translation gives CSVVDLRGSQHF. Based on the CDR3 plus reference TRBV29-1 and TRBJ1-5, the full variable domain is SAVISQKPSRDICQRGTSLTIQCQVDSQVTMMFWYRQQPGQSLTLIATANQGSEATYESGFVIDKFPISRPNLTFSTLTVSNMSPEDSSIYLCSVVDLRGSQHFGDGTRLSIL.